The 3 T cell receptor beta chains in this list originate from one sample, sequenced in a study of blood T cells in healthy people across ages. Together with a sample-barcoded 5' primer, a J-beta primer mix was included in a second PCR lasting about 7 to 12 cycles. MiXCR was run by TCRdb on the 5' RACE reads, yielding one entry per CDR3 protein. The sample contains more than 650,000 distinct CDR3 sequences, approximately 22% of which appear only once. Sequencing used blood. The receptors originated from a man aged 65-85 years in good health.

The CDR3 DNA sequence: TGTGCCAGCAGCTGGACAGGGAATGGAAACACCATATATTTT. Amino acid sequence: CASSWTGNGNTIYF. V and J are TRBV7-2 and TRBJ1-3; TRBD1 aligns across 8 bases. CDR1 SGHTA and CDR2 FQGNSA come from the germline V gene. The CDR3 runs 14 residues. The V gene end was trimmed by 4 bases and the J gene end by 3 bases; junction bases not matched to a gene: 2.

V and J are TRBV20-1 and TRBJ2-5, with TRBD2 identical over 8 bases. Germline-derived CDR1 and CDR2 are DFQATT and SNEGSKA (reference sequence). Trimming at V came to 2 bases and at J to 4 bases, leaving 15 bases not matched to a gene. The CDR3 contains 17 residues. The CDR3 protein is CSARTFISGGPAETQYF. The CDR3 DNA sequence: TGCAGTGCTAGAACTTTCATTTCGGGGGGGCCCGCAGAGACCCAGTACTTC.

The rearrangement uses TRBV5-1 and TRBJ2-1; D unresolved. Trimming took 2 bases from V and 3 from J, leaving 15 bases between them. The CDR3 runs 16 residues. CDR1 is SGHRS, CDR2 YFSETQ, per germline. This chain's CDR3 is CASSLGGASDYNEQFF. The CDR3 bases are TGCGCCAGCAGCTTAGGCGGAGCCTCTGACTACAATGAGCAGTTCTTC. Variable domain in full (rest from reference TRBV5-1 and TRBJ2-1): KAGVTQTPRYLIKTRGQQVTLSCSPISGHRSVSWYQQTPGQGLQFLFEYFSETQRNKGNFPGRFSGRQFSNSRSEMNVSTLELGDSALYLCASSLGGASDYNEQFFGPGTRLTVL.